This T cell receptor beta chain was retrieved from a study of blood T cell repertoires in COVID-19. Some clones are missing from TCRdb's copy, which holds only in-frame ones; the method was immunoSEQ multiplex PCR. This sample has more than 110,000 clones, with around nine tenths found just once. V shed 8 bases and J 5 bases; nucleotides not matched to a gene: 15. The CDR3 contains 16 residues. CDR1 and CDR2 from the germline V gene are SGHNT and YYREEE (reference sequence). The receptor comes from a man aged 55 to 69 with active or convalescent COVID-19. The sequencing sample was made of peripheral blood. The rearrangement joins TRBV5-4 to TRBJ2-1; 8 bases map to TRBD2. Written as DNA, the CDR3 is TGTGCCAGTACCCAACCCGTTAGCGGGGCGGACAATGAGCAGTTCTTC. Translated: CASTQPVSGADNEQFF.